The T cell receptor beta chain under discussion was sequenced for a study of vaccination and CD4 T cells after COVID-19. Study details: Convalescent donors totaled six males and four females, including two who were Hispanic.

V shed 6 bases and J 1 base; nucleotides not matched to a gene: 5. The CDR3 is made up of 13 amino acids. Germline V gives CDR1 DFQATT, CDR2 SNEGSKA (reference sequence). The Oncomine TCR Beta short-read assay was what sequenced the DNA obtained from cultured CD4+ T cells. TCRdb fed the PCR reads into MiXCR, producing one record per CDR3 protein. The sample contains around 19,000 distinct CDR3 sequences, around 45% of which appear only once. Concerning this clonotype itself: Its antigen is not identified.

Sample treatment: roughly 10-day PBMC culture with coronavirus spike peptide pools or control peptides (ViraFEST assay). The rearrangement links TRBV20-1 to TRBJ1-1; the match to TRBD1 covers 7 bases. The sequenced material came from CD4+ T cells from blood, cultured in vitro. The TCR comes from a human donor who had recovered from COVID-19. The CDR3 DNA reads TGCAGTGCAAGGGGACAGAGGAACACTGAAGCTTTCTTT. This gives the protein CSARGQRNTEAFF.